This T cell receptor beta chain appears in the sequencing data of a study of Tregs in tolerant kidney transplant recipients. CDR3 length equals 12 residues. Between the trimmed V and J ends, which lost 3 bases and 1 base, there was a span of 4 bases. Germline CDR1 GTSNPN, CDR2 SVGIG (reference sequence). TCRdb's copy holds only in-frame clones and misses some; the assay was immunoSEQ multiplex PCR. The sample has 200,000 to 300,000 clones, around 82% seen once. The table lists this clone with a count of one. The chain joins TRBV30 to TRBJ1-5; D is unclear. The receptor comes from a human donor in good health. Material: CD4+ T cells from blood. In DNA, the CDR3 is TGTGCCTGGAGCCCCAGCAATCAGCCCCAGCATTTT. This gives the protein CAWSPSNQPQHF.